Presented here are 32 T cell receptor beta chains from one specimen sequenced in a study of cytomegalovirus exposure and HLA in healthy donors. Researchers ran the PCR with 60 Vbeta and 13 Jbeta primers. The method was immunoSEQ multiplex PCR; TCRdb's version includes in-frame clones alone and lacks a portion of them. The table includes 90,000 to 150,000 clones, 6.5% to 9.5% detected once. Sequences were obtained from PBMCs. These receptors all come from a woman between 35 and 50 years old in good health and CMV-seropositive.

This clone was observed a few times. The chain is built from TRBV10-2 and TRBJ2-3, with D perhaps matching TRBD1 (5 bases). Trimming cost V 3 bases and J 6 bases, with 13 bases left between them. The CDR3 sequence is 14 residues long. Germline V gives CDR1 WSHSY, CDR2 SAAADI. DNA for the CDR3: TGCGCCAGCAGTGACCACAGGCCGCTTGATACGCAGTATTTT. It is translated as CASSDHRPLDTQYF.

V and J are TRBV19 and TRBJ1-1, with 7 nucleotides matching TRBD1. Germline CDR1 and CDR2: LNHDA and SQIVND (reference sequence). The CDR3 runs 14 residues. Trimming removed 4 bases from V and 0 bases from J; junction bases left unmatched: 2. CDR3 loop: CASSKGQMNTEAFF. For the CDR3, the DNA is TGTGCCAGTAGTAAGGGACAGATGAACACTGAAGCTTTCTTT.

This clone showed up just a few times. This chain connects TRBV30 to TRBJ2-1, with TRBD2 matching over 12 bases. Germline V CDR1 and CDR2: GTSNPN, SVGIG (reference sequence). The V and J ends lost 1 base and 10 bases, in that order; junction bases with no gene match: 14. The CDR3 covers 17 residues. For the CDR3, the DNA is TGTGCCTGGAGTGGGGGCCTGGGGCTAGCGGGGGGGAGGGAGCAGTTCTTC. It specifies CAWSGGLGLAGGREQFF.

This sequence joins TRBV5-1 and TRBJ2-7, with 16 bases fitting TRBD2. Germline V lookup: CDR1 SGHRS, CDR2 YFSETQ. The CDR3 is made up of 20 amino acids. Trimming removed 3 bases from V and 4 bases from J; junction bases left unmatched: 16. The CDR3 DNA follows: TGCGCCAGCAGCTCGGGACTAGCGGGGGGGTCCCCTTCCTTTGGTTACGAGCAGTACTTC. It codes for CASSSGLAGGSPSFGYEQYF. Full variable domain (rest looked up from reference TRBV5-1 and TRBJ2-7): KAGVTQTPRYLIKTRGQQVTLSCSPISGHRSVSWYQQTPGQGLQFLFEYFSETQRNKGNFPGRFSGRQFSNSRSEMNVSTLELGDSALYLCASSSGLAGGSPSFGYEQYFGPGTRLTVT.

The chain recombines TRBV11-3 with TRBJ2-3, with 11 bases fitting TRBD2. The CDR3 length is 15 residues. CDR1 is SGHNT and CDR2 is YENEEA in the germline V gene. The ends lost 5 bases at V and 4 bases at J; junction bases unmatched: 5. This chain's CDR3 is CASSLSGGESDTQYF. CDR3 coding DNA: TGTGCCAGCAGCCTTAGCGGGGGGGAGTCAGATACGCAGTATTTT.

The chain couples TRBV30 to TRBJ1-6, with D possibly TRBD1 on 5 matching bases. Germline CDR1 and CDR2: GTSNPN and SVGIG (reference sequence). This CDR3 spans 12 amino acids. Trimming took off 3 bases at V and 7 bases at J, with 7 bases between the two ends. CDR3 region: CAWRDTNSPLHF. CDR3 nucleotide sequence: TGTGCCTGGAGGGACACAAATTCACCCCTCCACTTT.

The gene calls are TRBV5-5 and TRBJ2-7, with a possible D match to TRBD1 (5 bases). The germline CDR1 and CDR2 sequences are SGHKS and YYEKEE (reference sequence). V lost 0 bases to trimming and J lost 1 base, with 11 bases between them. The CDR3 extends over 15 amino acids. The CDR3 spells CASSLGQLRSYEQYF. In nucleotides, the CDR3 is TGTGCCAGCAGCTTGGGACAGTTGAGGTCCTACGAGCAGTACTTC.

This clone appeared a few times. This chain uses TRBV7-2 with TRBJ1-2; unclear D gene. CDR1 SGHTA and CDR2 FQGNSA come from the germline V gene. Trimming took 5 bases from V and 8 from J, leaving 15 bases between them. The CDR3 loop spans 13 amino acids. CDR3 in DNA: TGTGCCAGCAGCCCCTTGGGTCTGGGCGGCTACACCTTC. This codes for CASSPLGLGGYTF.

This clone is a singleton in its sample. The gene calls are TRBV9 and TRBJ2-7, with TRBD1 identical over 10 bases. The CDR3 covers 14 residues. The trim removed 2 bases at V and 2 bases at J, leaving 1 base unmatched. In germline, CDR1 is SGDLS, CDR2 YYNGEE. The CDR3 sequence is CASSVGTGAYEQYF. The CDR3 nucleotides read TGTGCCAGCAGCGTGGGGACAGGGGCCTACGAGCAGTACTTC. The whole variable domain, filled in from reference TRBV9 and TRBJ2-7, reads DSGVTQTPKHLITATGQRVTLRCSPRSGDLSVYWYQQSLDQGLQFLIQYYNGEERAKGNILERFSAQQFPDLHSELNLSSLELGDSALYFCASSVGTGAYEQYFGPGTRLTVT.

The chain couples TRBV7-8 to TRBJ2-5, with TRBD1 matching 11 bases. From germline, CDR1 is SGHVS and CDR2 FQNEAQ. The V segment lost 3 bases and the J segment 7 bases; nucleotides outside the gene matches: 4. CDR3 length equals 14 residues. The CDR3, as DNA: TGTGCCAGCAGCTTTGAGGGACAGGGGGTGACCCAGTACTTC. This sequence encodes CASSFEGQGVTQYF.

This clone was recorded a few times. The chain employs TRBV6-5 and TRBJ1-1; D is unresolved. Between the trimmed V and J ends, which lost 6 bases and 1 base, there was a span of 9 bases. Germline V gives CDR1 MNHEY, CDR2 SVGAGI. This CDR3 comprises 13 residues. The CDR3: CASRPGKNTEAFF. Written as DNA, the CDR3 is TGTGCCAGCAGGCCGGGGAAGAACACTGAAGCTTTCTTT.

This clone has just a few counts. The V gene is TRBV27, the J gene TRBJ2-1, with 8 bases aligning to TRBD2. The CDR3 runs 16 residues. Germline CDR1 and CDR2: MNHEY and SMNVEV (reference sequence). Losses at the gene ends were 2 bases for V and 6 bases for J; bases not matched to a gene: 9. As DNA, the CDR3 is TGTGCCAGCAGTTTACCTACTAGCGGCGAAACCAATGAGCAGTTCTTC. Translating gives CASSLPTSGETNEQFF.

This clone was detected only a few times. The gene calls are TRBV5-6 and TRBJ1-1; D perhaps matches TRBD1 (6 bases). V was clipped by 0 bases and J by 8 bases, with 14 bases between them. This CDR3 is built from 14 residues. Germline CDR1 reads SGHDT; CDR2 reads YYEEEE. The CDR3 DNA is TGTGCCAGCAGCTTGGCTATGGGGAGGGGGGAAGCTTTCTTT. Amino acid sequence: CASSLAMGRGEAFF.

This clone was seen a few times. The chain uses TRBV27 and TRBJ2-1, with TRBD1 as a possible D gene (5 bases). V lost 6 bases to trimming and J lost 15 bases, with 21 bases between them. The CDR3 totals 13 residues. Germline CDR1 and CDR2: MNHEY and SMNVEV (reference sequence). CDR3 region: CASSQGLGSNPFF. In DNA, the CDR3 is TGTGCCAGCAGCCAGGGATTGGGGTCCAACCCGTTCTTC.

This clone was counted a few times. CDR3 amino acids: CASSLLGPQETQYF. CDR3 bases: TGTGCCAGCAGCCTCCTGGGCCCTCAAGAGACCCAGTACTTC. The gene calls are TRBV5-4 and TRBJ2-5; no firm D call. V was cut by 4 bases and J by 2 bases, with 12 bases left in between. The CDR3 covers 14 residues. Germline assignment: CDR1 SGHNT and CDR2 YYREEE (reference sequence).

The chain is built from TRBV18 and TRBJ2-1; TRBD2 is a possible D gene (6 bases). V was shortened by 3 bases and J by 3 bases, with 15 bases between the two germline ends. Germline values: CDR1 KGHSH, CDR2 LQKENI. The CDR3 spans 16 residues. The chain's CDR3 is CASSPVGGSLYNEQFF. In DNA, the CDR3 is TGTGCCAGCTCACCGGTGGGGGGATCCCTCTACAATGAGCAGTTCTTC.

The rearrangement uses TRBV6-1 and TRBJ2-7, with D possibly being TRBD1 (5 bases). This CDR3 has 14 amino acids. V was trimmed by 1 base and J by 1 base, leaving 8 bases between them. CDR1 and CDR2 (germline): MNHNS, SASEGT. As DNA, the CDR3 is TGTGCCAGCAGTGAAGGGGCAGGGTCCTACGAGCAGTACTTC. It codes for CASSEGAGSYEQYF.

This clone came up a few times. V gene TRBV6-1 combines with J gene TRBJ1-2, with D possibly matching TRBD1 (5 bases). Trimming shortened V by 10 bases and J by 4 bases, and 16 bases separated the two germline ends. This CDR3 region has 13 residues. The germline CDR1 and CDR2 sequences are MNHNS and SASEGT. The CDR3 bases are TGTGCCATGAACGACAGAATATCCTATGGCTACACCTTC. It translates to CAMNDRISYGYTF.

This clone was recorded a few times. The rearrangement uses TRBV30 and TRBJ2-7; D may be TRBD2 (5 bases). Germline lookup yields CDR1 GTSNPN and CDR2 SVGIG (reference sequence). Trimming shortened V by 2 bases and J by 2 bases, and 16 bases separated the two germline ends. This CDR3 comprises 15 residues. The CDR3 nucleotides are TGTGCCTGGAGTAAGACGGAGGTACAGCCCTACGAGCAGTACTTC. Protein: CAWSKTEVQPYEQYF.

There are a few counts of this clone. The chain employs TRBV19 and TRBJ1-5; 7 bases agree with TRBD1. The junction had 11 bases not matched to a gene; V was cut back by 7 bases and J by 5 bases. From germline, CDR1 is LNHDA and CDR2 SQIVND (reference sequence). The CDR3 is 15 residues long. CDR3 sequence reads: CASTGTGASYQPQHF. In nucleotides, the CDR3 is TGTGCCAGTACCGGAACAGGGGCGAGTTATCAGCCCCAGCATTTT.

In this sample, this clone turned up a few times. The chain combines TRBV6-1 with TRBJ2-7; a weak D match, TRBD1 (6 bases). The CDR3 totals 14 residues. Germline V gives CDR1 MNHNS, CDR2 SASEGT. The V end lost 3 bases, the J end lost 2 bases, and 11 bases lay between the germline ends. The CDR3 reads CASSEWTETYEQYF. The CDR3 bases are TGTGCCAGCAGTGAGTGGACAGAGACCTACGAGCAGTACTTC.

The rearrangement uses TRBV10-3 and TRBJ1-3; 7 bases align to TRBD1. Per the germline V gene, CDR1 is ENHRY and CDR2 is SYGVKD. V lost 0 bases and J lost 4; bases outside the gene matches: 3. The CDR3 extends over 15 amino acids. The CDR3 reads CAISESTGTGNTIYF. The CDR3 DNA reads TGTGCCATCAGTGAGTCGACAGGGACGGGAAACACCATATATTTT.

The V gene is TRBV10-3, the J gene TRBJ1-1, with unresolved D. The V gene lost 4 bases and the J gene lost 5 bases, with 11 bases spanning the gap. The CDR3 has 13 residues. Germline V CDR1 and CDR2: ENHRY, SYGVKD. CDR3 nucleotide sequence: TGTGCCATCAGTGTTAACGGGGATACTGAAGCTTTCTTT. Translated: CAISVNGDTEAFF.

This clone has only a few counts. The rearrangement joins TRBV27 to TRBJ1-2; possibly TRBD1 for D (5 bases). Between the trimmed V and J ends, which lost 8 bases and 8 bases, there was a span of 18 bases. Germline V CDR1 and CDR2: MNHEY, SMNVEV (reference sequence). This CDR3 spans 13 amino acids. Written as DNA, the CDR3 is TGTGCCAGCCGCTCAGGCGGGGCTCGAGGCTACACCTTC. This encodes CASRSGGARGYTF.

This clone was observed a few times. V is TRBV15 and J is TRBJ1-5; D may be TRBD1 (5 bases). This CDR3 comprises 15 residues. Deletions cut 6 bases from V and 1 base from J, with 13 bases between. Germline CDR1 and CDR2: LNHNV and YYDKDF (reference sequence). The CDR3 loop is CATSRDSRSNQPQHF. DNA of the CDR3: TGTGCCACCAGTAGGGACTCCCGGAGCAATCAGCCCCAGCATTTT.

V gene TRBV19 combines with J gene TRBJ1-1; a weak D match, TRBD1 (5 bases). The germline V gene encodes CDR1 LNHDA and CDR2 SQIVND (reference sequence). Trimming took off 8 bases at V and 6 bases at J, with 10 bases between the two ends. The length of the CDR3 is 11 residues. The CDR3 protein is CASLGLPEAFF. The CDR3 nucleotides are TGTGCCAGTTTGGGGCTCCCTGAAGCTTTCTTT.

The table lists this clone with a few counts. This rearrangement joins TRBV28 to TRBJ1-4; TRBD1 aligns across 7 bases. CDR1 is MDHEN and CDR2 is SYDVKM in the germline V gene. V gave up 8 bases and J gave up 1 base; unmatched junction bases: 4. The length of the CDR3 is 14 residues. In DNA, the CDR3 is TGTGCCAGCGGGGGACAGAGAACTAATGAAAAACTGTTTTTT. Translating gives CASGGQRTNEKLFF.

This clone was detected only a few times. Here the CDR3 reads CASSPRPGTPYEQYF. The DNA of the CDR3 is TGCGCCAGCAGTCCAAGGCCAGGAACACCATACGAGCAGTACTTC. The chain carries TRBV5-1 and TRBJ2-7; no reliable D call. This CDR3 has 15 residues. The V end lost 5 bases, the J end lost 4 bases, and 19 bases lay between the germline ends. Germline assignment: CDR1 SGHRS and CDR2 YFSETQ.

Remarks on this clone: A read error may account for a junction end that differs from germline. The chain is built from TRBV27 and TRBJ2-5; D is perhaps TRBD1 (6 bases). This CDR3 is 15 amino acids long. Looked up from germline, CDR1 is MNHEY and CDR2 is SMNVEV (reference sequence). CDR3 amino acids: CASRLWAGTQETQYF. In nucleotides, the CDR3 is TGTGCCAGCAGGTTATGGGCAGGGACACAAGAGACCCAGTACTTC.

This clone has a handful of counts. The chain has TRBV5-1 and TRBJ2-6, with unresolved D. There are 13 residues in the CDR3. Trimming removed 4 bases from V and 3 bases from J, with 5 bases in between. Germline V gene sequence: CDR1 SGHRS, CDR2 YFSETQ. CDR3 in DNA: TGCGCCAGCAGCGAGTTTGGGGCCAACGTCCTGACTTTC. It encodes CASSEFGANVLTF.

V usage is TRBV4-1 and J usage is TRBJ2-7; D perhaps matches TRBD2 (6 bases). Trimming cost V 2 bases and J 5 bases, with 16 bases left between them. The CDR3 length is 15 residues. CDR1 and CDR2 (germline): MGHRA, YSYEKL. The CDR3 spells CASSQTWRAINEQYF. The CDR3 coding sequence is TGCGCCAGCAGCCAAACCTGGAGGGCTATCAACGAGCAGTACTTC.

The CDR3 nucleotides are TGTGCCAGCAGTCGCGGGGGGGCGAGAGATACGCAGTATTTT. Protein: CASSRGGARDTQYF. The V call is TRBV11-3, the J call TRBJ2-3; 9 bases map to TRBD2. CDR3 length equals 14 residues. Trimming cost V 6 bases and J 5 bases; bases outside gene matches: 6. Germline assignment: CDR1 SGHNT and CDR2 YENEEA.